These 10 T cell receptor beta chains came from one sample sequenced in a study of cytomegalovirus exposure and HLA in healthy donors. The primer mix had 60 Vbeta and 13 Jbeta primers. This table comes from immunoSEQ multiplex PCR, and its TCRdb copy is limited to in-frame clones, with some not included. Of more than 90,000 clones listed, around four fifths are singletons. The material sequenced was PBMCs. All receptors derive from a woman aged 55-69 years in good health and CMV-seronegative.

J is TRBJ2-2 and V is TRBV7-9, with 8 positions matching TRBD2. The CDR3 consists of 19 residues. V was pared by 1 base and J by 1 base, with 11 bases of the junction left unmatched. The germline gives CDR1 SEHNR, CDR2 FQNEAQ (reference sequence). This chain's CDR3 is CASSLGLAGPLRNTGELFF. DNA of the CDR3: TGTGCCAGCAGCTTAGGCCTAGCGGGCCCCCTAAGGAACACCGGGGAGCTGTTTTTT. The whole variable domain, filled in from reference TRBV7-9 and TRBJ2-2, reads DTGVSQNPRHKITKRGQNVTFRCDPISEHNRLYWYRQTLGQGPEFLTYFQNEAQLEKSRLLSDRFSAERPKGSFSTLEIQRTEQGDSAMYLCASSLGLAGPLRNTGELFFGEGSRLTVL.

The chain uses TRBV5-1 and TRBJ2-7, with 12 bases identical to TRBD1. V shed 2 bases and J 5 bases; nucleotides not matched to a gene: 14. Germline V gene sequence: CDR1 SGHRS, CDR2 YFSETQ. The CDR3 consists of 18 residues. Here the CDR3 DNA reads TGCGCCAGCAGCTTCCCGATGAACGGGACAGGGGGCAACAACGAGCAGTACTTC. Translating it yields CASSFPMNGTGGNNEQYF.

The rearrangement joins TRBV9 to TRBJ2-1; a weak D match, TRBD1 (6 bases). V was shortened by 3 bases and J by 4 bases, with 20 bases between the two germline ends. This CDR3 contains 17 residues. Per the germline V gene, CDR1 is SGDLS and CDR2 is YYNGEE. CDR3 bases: TGTGCCAGCAGCGCCGGGGCGACAGGCAAGGGGTACAATGAGCAGTTCTTC. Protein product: CASSAGATGKGYNEQFF.

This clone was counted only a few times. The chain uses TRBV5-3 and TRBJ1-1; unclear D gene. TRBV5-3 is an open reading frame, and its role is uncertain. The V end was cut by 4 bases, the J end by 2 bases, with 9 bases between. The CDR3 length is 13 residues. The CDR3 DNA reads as TGTGCCAGAAGCCGACACCCAAACACTGAAGCTTTCTTT. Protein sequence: CARSRHPNTEAFF.

In DNA, the CDR3 is TGTGCCAGCAGCACAGGGAACACTGAAGCTTTCTTT. Amino acids: CASSTGNTEAFF. This rearrangement joins TRBV2 to TRBJ1-1, with a weak D call TRBD1 (5 bases). The CDR3 sequence is 12 residues long. Trimming removed 6 bases at V and 1 base at J, with 6 bases between. Germline V gene data show CDR1 as SNHLY and CDR2 as FYNNEI. Full variable domain (missing parts from reference TRBV2 and TRBJ1-1): EPEVTQTPSHQVTQMGQEVILRCVPISNHLYFYWYRQILGQKVEFLVSFYNNEISEKSEIFDDQFSVERPDGSNFTLKIRSTKLEDSAMYFCASSTGNTEAFFGQGTRLTVV.

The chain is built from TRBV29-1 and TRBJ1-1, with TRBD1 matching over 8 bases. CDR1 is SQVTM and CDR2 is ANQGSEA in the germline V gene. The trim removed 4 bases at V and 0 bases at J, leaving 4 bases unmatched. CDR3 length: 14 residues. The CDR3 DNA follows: TGCAGCGTTGGGGGGACAGGAATGAACACTGAAGCTTTCTTT. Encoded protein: CSVGGTGMNTEAFF.

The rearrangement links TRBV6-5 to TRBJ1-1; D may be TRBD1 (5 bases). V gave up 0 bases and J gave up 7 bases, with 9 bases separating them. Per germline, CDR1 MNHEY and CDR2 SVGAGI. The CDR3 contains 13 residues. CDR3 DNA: TGTGCCAGCAGTTACTCCCTAGGGGTTGAAGCTTTCTTT. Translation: CASSYSLGVEAFF.

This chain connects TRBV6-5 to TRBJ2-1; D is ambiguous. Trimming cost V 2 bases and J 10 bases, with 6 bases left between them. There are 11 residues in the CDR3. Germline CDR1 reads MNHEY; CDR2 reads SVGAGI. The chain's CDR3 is CASSYVGEQFF. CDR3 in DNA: TGTGCCAGCAGTTACGTGGGCGAGCAGTTCTTC.

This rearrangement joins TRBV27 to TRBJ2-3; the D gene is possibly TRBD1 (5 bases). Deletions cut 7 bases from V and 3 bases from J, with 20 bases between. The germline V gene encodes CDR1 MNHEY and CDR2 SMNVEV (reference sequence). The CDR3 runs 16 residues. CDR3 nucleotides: TGTGCCAGCATCCCAACTTCAGGGTTCCATACAGATACGCAGTATTTT. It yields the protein CASIPTSGFHTDTQYF.

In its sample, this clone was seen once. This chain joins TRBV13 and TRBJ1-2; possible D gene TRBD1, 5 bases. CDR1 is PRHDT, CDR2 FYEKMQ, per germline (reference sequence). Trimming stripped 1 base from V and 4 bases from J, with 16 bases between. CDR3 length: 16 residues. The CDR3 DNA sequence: TGTGCCAGCAGCTTAGATGGAGGGGCGCGACCCTATGGCTACACCTTC. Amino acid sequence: CASSLDGGARPYGYTF.